One and the same sample provided the 28 T cell receptor beta chains below, sequenced in a study of blood T cell repertoires in COVID-19 (dated by TCRdb to 2020 to 2022). Library method: the immunoSEQ multiplex PCR assay. In TCRdb, the immuneACCESS table is reduced to in-frame sequences with V and J assigned. These tables do not hold every clone; where another copy was compared, an unresolved V gene accounts for under half, and the others remain unexplained. For this sample the table gives 120,000 or so clones, of which 60% to 80% were detected only once. Around 5.5% of the sample goes to the ten largest clones. Sequenced: peripheral blood. The receptors come from a man aged 55 to 69 with acute or convalescent COVID-19.

The V and J genes are TRBV28 and TRBJ1-6, with D maybe TRBD1 (5 bases). Germline CDR1 MDHEN, CDR2 SYDVKM. The CDR3 loop spans 14 amino acids. V was trimmed by 6 bases and J by 7 bases, leaving 13 bases between them. The CDR3 loop is CASSPDTGNSPLHF. The CDR3 nucleotides are TGTGCCAGCAGCCCGGACACGGGCAATTCACCCCTCCACTTT. Full variable domain (rest looked up from reference TRBV28 and TRBJ1-6): DVKVTQSSRYLVKRTGEKVFLECVQDMDHENMFWYRQDPGLGLRLIYFSYDVKMKEKGDIPEGYSVSREKKERFSLILESASTNQTSMYLCASSPDTGNSPLHFGNGTRLTVT.

This rearrangement joins TRBV14 to TRBJ1-1, with 7 bases aligning to TRBD1. With 4 bases clipped from V and 4 bases from J, the junction kept 6 bases outside the gene matches. Germline lookup yields CDR1 SGHDN and CDR2 FVKESK. The CDR3 covers 14 residues. The CDR3 here is CASSPRQGGTEAFF. In DNA, the CDR3 is TGTGCCAGCAGCCCTAGACAGGGAGGCACTGAAGCTTTCTTT.

This clone has more than one count but fewer than ten. This chain links TRBV5-6 with TRBJ1-6; 8 positions agree with TRBD1. CDR3 length equals 17 residues. In germline, CDR1 is SGHDT, CDR2 YYEEEE. Germline trimming cut 3 bases from V and 0 bases from J; bases unmatched to any gene: 5. Here the CDR3 reads CASSWGQESSYNSPLHF. The DNA for the CDR3 is TGTGCCAGCAGCTGGGGACAGGAGAGCTCCTATAATTCACCCCTCCACTTT.

The chain combines TRBV11-2 with TRBJ2-1; a possible D gene is TRBD2 (6 bases). CDR3 length: 14 residues. Trimming stripped 2 bases from V and 5 bases from J, with 10 bases between. The germline V gene has CDR1 SGHAT and CDR2 FQNNGV. The CDR3 spells CASSLLGGNNEQFF. In nucleotides, the CDR3 is TGTGCCAGCAGCTTACTTGGGGGGAACAATGAGCAGTTCTTC.

The V and J genes are TRBV12-3 or TRBV12-4 and TRBJ2-7; tentative D call: TRBD1 (6 bases). V dropped 7 bases and J dropped 0 bases, with 10 bases sitting between them. This CDR3 comprises 13 residues. The chain's CDR3 is CASTKGDSYEQYF. The CDR3 DNA reads as TGTGCCAGCACCAAGGGGGACTCCTACGAGCAGTACTTC.

The chain uses TRBV9 and TRBJ1-2; maybe TRBD1 (5 bases). There are 14 residues in the CDR3. Trimming pared 10 bases from V and 0 bases from J, leaving 16 bases between. The V gene's germline CDR1 is SGDLS and CDR2 YYNGEE. As DNA, the CDR3 is TGTGCCGGTCTTAATGGGGGGTCTAACTATGGCTACACCTTC. As protein: CAGLNGGSNYGYTF.

This clone appeared a few times. The chain couples TRBV5-1 to TRBJ2-7, with TRBD1 matching 7 bases. From germline, CDR1 is SGHRS and CDR2 YFSETQ. The CDR3 contains 14 residues. With 4 bases clipped from V and 6 bases from J, the junction kept 10 bases outside the gene matches. CDR3 amino acids: CASSPETGRGEQYF. DNA of the CDR3: TGCGCCAGCAGCCCGGAGACAGGGAGAGGCGAGCAGTACTTC.

J is TRBJ2-4 and V is TRBV5-1, with TRBD1 identical over 9 bases. Germline lookup yields CDR1 SGHRS and CDR2 YFSETQ. This CDR3 is 17 amino acids long. Trimming removed 4 bases from V and 2 bases from J; junction bases left unmatched: 10. The CDR3: CASSLGTGGASKNIQYF. DNA of the CDR3: TGCGCCAGCAGCCTCGGAACAGGGGGCGCATCCAAAAACATTCAGTACTTC.

The V gene is TRBV7-2, the J gene TRBJ1-2; no reliable D call. V lost 4 bases and J 7 bases, leaving 16 bases between the germline ends. Looked up from germline, CDR1 is SGHTA and CDR2 is FQGNSA. This CDR3 is 14 amino acids long. DNA for the CDR3: TGTGCCAGCAGCTCGACTAGCTATAGTCGTGGCTACACCTTC. Translation gives CASSSTSYSRGYTF.

The V call is TRBV12-3 or TRBV12-4, the J call TRBJ2-1; D gene ambiguous. The CDR3 runs to 13 residues. Trimming stripped 0 bases from V and 14 bases from J, with 14 bases between. CDR3: CASSLAQAYKEFF. The CDR3 DNA sequence: TGTGCCAGCAGTTTAGCGCAGGCATACAAGGAGTTCTTC.

This chain joins TRBV9 and TRBJ1-4; the D gene is possibly TRBD1 (5 bases). CDR1 SGDLS and CDR2 YYNGEE come from the germline V gene. The CDR3 has 14 residues. V was cut by 3 bases and J by 5 bases, with 11 bases left in between. In nucleotides, the CDR3 is TGTGCCAGCAGCGAGACAGTACTCAATGAAAAACTGTTTTTT. Protein sequence: CASSETVLNEKLFF. Supplemented by reference TRBV9 and TRBJ1-4, the full variable domain reads DSGVTQTPKHLITATGQRVTLRCSPRSGDLSVYWYQQSLDQGLQFLIQYYNGEERAKGNILERFSAQQFPDLHSELNLSSLELGDSALYFCASSETVLNEKLFFGSGTQLSVL.

The rearrangement links TRBV2 to TRBJ1-2; TRBD1 matches at 9 bases. The V gene's germline CDR1 is SNHLY and CDR2 FYNNEI. The V segment lost 0 bases and the J segment 6 bases; nucleotides outside the gene matches: 11. CDR3 size: 17 residues. CDR3 in amino acids: CASSEALPGQGRDGYTF. DNA for the CDR3: TGTGCCAGCAGTGAAGCGCTTCCGGGACAGGGAAGGGATGGCTACACCTTC.

The V gene is TRBV5-4, the J gene TRBJ2-1, with D perhaps TRBD2 (5 bases). The CDR3 extends over 14 amino acids. The V gene lost 4 bases and the J gene lost 7 bases, with 15 bases spanning the gap. Germline V gene data show CDR1 as SGHNT and CDR2 as YYREEE (reference sequence). The CDR3 sequence: CASSPPGIRNEQFF. The DNA for the CDR3 is TGTGCCAGCAGCCCACCGGGGATACGAAATGAGCAGTTCTTC. The full variable domain, in which reference TRBV5-4 and TRBJ2-1 provide the parts outside the CDR3, is ETGVTQSPTHLIKTRGQQVTLRCSSQSGHNTVSWYQQALGQGPQFIFQYYREEENGRGNFPPRFSGLQFPNYSSELNVNALELDDSALYLCASSPPGIRNEQFFGPGTRLTVL.

V gene TRBV7-2 combines with J gene TRBJ2-7; 7 bases line up with TRBD1. CDR1 is SGHTA and CDR2 is FQGNSA in the germline V gene. The CDR3 spans 14 residues. J gave up 2 bases and V 4 bases, and 5 bases lay outside the gene matches. DNA for the CDR3: TGTGCCAGCAGCTCACACAGGGGTCCCTACGAGCAGTACTTC. It specifies CASSSHRGPYEQYF.

The CDR3 DNA is TGTGCCAGTTCAGGGCCGAACACCGGGGAGCTGTTTTTT. Its translation: CASSGPNTGELFF. V usage is TRBV6-5 and J usage is TRBJ2-2; a possible D gene is TRBD1 (5 bases). Trimming shortened V by 9 bases and J by 0 bases, and 8 bases separated the two germline ends. The CDR3 runs 13 residues. Germline V gene data show CDR1 as MNHEY and CDR2 as SVGAGI.

The chain couples TRBV5-1 to TRBJ2-6, with 7 bases identical to TRBD2. The CDR3 has 13 residues. The germline V gene encodes CDR1 SGHRS and CDR2 YFSETQ. The V gene end was trimmed by 2 bases and the J gene end by 12 bases; junction bases not matched to a gene: 5. The CDR3 loop is CASSFNGGSVLTF. In DNA form, the CDR3 reads TGCGCCAGCAGCTTTAACGGCGGGAGCGTCCTGACTTTC.

Here the CDR3 DNA reads TGTGCCACCAGCAGGGTCGGCCTGGCCGGGATAAGCTACGAGCAGTACTTC. Translation gives CATSRVGLAGISYEQYF. The chain uses TRBV15 and TRBJ2-7; TRBD2 is a possible D gene (5 bases). The V end was cut by 3 bases, the J end by 3 bases, with 21 bases between. The germline V gene has CDR1 LNHNV and CDR2 YYDKDF (reference sequence). The CDR3 consists of 17 residues.

The chain has TRBV9 and TRBJ2-5; D is undetermined. The V gene lost 4 bases and the J gene lost 5 bases, with 15 bases spanning the gap. CDR1 SGDLS and CDR2 YYNGEE come from the germline V gene. This CDR3 contains 14 residues. The DNA for the CDR3 is TGTGCCAGCAGCCCCCGACTGGAGCTGGAGACCCAGTACTTC. It yields the protein CASSPRLELETQYF.

The J gene is TRBJ2-3, the V gene TRBV7-9; 7 bases fit TRBD2. The CDR3 spans 17 residues. V was clipped by 5 bases and J by 2 bases; unmatched bases: 13. Germline assignment: CDR1 SEHNR and CDR2 FQNEAQ (reference sequence). The CDR3 loop reads CASSPTQLGGVTDTQYF. In nucleotides, the CDR3 is TGTGCCAGCAGCCCGACCCAACTGGGAGGGGTCACAGATACGCAGTATTTT.

The chain recombines TRBV5-6 with TRBJ2-3, with 11 bases that match TRBD2. The CDR3 is 16 residues long. Germline V gene lookup returns CDR1 SGHDT and CDR2 YYEEEE. V shed 4 bases and J 5 bases; nucleotides not matched to a gene: 9. As DNA, the CDR3 is TGTGCCAGCAGCATAACTAGCGGGAGAATAGTAGATACGCAGTATTTT. Protein: CASSITSGRIVDTQYF.

The chain couples TRBV5-1 to TRBJ1-2; D call uncertain. CDR3 length: 15 amino acids. Germline V gene lookup returns CDR1 SGHRS and CDR2 YFSETQ. V was shortened by 0 bases and J by 6 bases, with 15 bases between the two germline ends. CDR3: CASSLGGDLGNGYTF. Written as DNA, the CDR3 is TGCGCCAGCAGCTTGGGCGGGGATCTAGGTAATGGCTACACCTTC.

The J gene is TRBJ2-5, the V gene TRBV24-1; D remains ambiguous. Deletions cut 0 bases from V and 5 bases from J, with 12 bases between. The CDR3 loop spans 15 amino acids. Germline CDR1 and CDR2: KGHDR and SFDVKD. The CDR3 loop is CATSDLQAGHETQYF. The CDR3 nucleotides read TGTGCCACCAGTGATTTGCAGGCAGGCCATGAGACCCAGTACTTC.

The chain links TRBV24-1 to TRBJ1-2, with a possible D match to TRBD1 (5 bases). The CDR3 extends over 18 amino acids. Germline V gene sequence: CDR1 KGHDR, CDR2 SFDVKD. The V and J ends lost 3 bases and 4 bases respectively, with 23 bases between them. As DNA, the CDR3 is TGTGCCACCAGTGATACCACCGGGACGGGAGTTCCTCTCTATGGCTACACCTTC. Translation: CATSDTTGTGVPLYGYTF.

This clone was detected only a few times. The V call is TRBV5-1, the J call TRBJ1-2; 8 positions match TRBD1. The V gene end was trimmed by 1 base and the J gene end by 3 bases; junction bases not matched to a gene: 5. CDR1 is SGHRS, CDR2 YFSETQ, per germline. The CDR3 length is 15 residues. The CDR3 DNA is TGCGCCAGCAGCTTGACCCAGGGGGCGGACTATGGCTACACCTTC. Residues: CASSLTQGADYGYTF.

This clone was detected only a few times. This chain joins TRBV6-5 and TRBJ2-3, with D tentatively TRBD1 (6 bases). The CDR3 covers 14 residues. Trimming pared 5 bases from V and 5 bases from J, leaving 14 bases between. The germline gives CDR1 MNHEY, CDR2 SVGAGI. CDR3 nucleotides: TGTGCCAGCAGTCAGCAGATCAGGGGAGATACGCAGTATTTT. This gives the protein CASSQQIRGDTQYF.

CDR3 bases: TGTGCCAGCAGTCCGCAGGGGAGCGAGACCCAGTACTTC. Its translation is CASSPQGSETQYF. This chain connects TRBV28 to TRBJ2-5, with a possible D match to TRBD1 (6 bases). Germline CDR1 MDHEN, CDR2 SYDVKM. CDR3 length: 13 residues. V was clipped by 5 bases and J by 5 bases, with 12 bases between them.

This sequence joins TRBV24-1 and TRBJ2-5, with D unclear. Germline V gene sequence: CDR1 KGHDR, CDR2 SFDVKD. V dropped 1 base and J dropped 3 bases, with 14 bases sitting between them. The CDR3 runs to 16 residues. CDR3 sequence reads: CATSDLNGRTEETQYF. For the CDR3, the DNA is TGTGCCACCAGTGATTTAAACGGTCGAACAGAAGAGACCCAGTACTTC.

The sample holds many counts of this clone. The J gene is TRBJ1-2, the V gene TRBV11-3, with D maybe TRBD1 (5 bases). The germline gives CDR1 SGHNT, CDR2 YENEEA. V was pared by 5 bases and J by 5 bases, with 12 bases between. The CDR3 sequence is 13 residues long. CDR3 region: CASSQAGQYGYTF. The CDR3 DNA is TGTGCCAGCAGCCAGGCAGGGCAATATGGCTACACCTTC.